This T cell receptor beta chain appears in the sequencing data of a study of T cell repertoires in cytomegalovirus infection. The CDR3 loop spans 16 amino acids. The ends were cut back, 6 bases at V and 6 bases at J, with 20 bases in the middle. Germline assignment: CDR1 MNHEY and CDR2 SVGEGT. Comment on this clonotype: Its antigen is unknown.

Overall study results and limits: There were carriers of CMV plus the relevant HLA, and cumulative public TCR beta family frequency identified them.

Each CDR3 protein is one row after TCRdb ran MiXCR on the reads. The table has approximately 70,000 distinct CDR3 sequences, approximately 22% seen once. The receptor comes from a human donor in good health (CMV status not recorded). Some clones in this sample may be carry-over from other donors' samples. The chain links TRBV6-2 or TRBV6-3 to TRBJ2-2; D is unclear. Sequencing used CD8+ T cells from cultured PBMCs, obtained from culture after CMV antigen stimulation. This CDR3 reads CASRMDGLLDAGELFF. The DNA for the CDR3 is TGTGCCAGCAGGATGGACGGTCTCCTCGACGCCGGGGAGCTGTTTTTT.